Below, one T cell receptor beta chain is given with its context. Individually, TCR cDNA molecules were each labelled with a unique molecular identifier. From the 5' RACE reads, TCRdb called clonotypes with MiXCR, one entry per CDR3 protein. The data contain some 100,000 distinct CDR3 sequences, about an eighth of them singletons. V dropped 8 bases and J dropped 4 bases, with 15 bases sitting between them. Germline CDR1 MNHEY, CDR2 SVGEGT. This CDR3 is 14 amino acids long. Time point meaning: sample taken at primary tumor resection. Unsorted whole RNA from tumor, nontumor lung or frozen PBMC underwent sequencing. Samples came from 72 TRACERx patients with untreated early-stage lung cancer. This entry belongs to a study of spatial heterogeneity in lung cancer. Study details: Detection consistently captured more beta-chain sequences than alpha-chain sequences. On average, each unique TCR and UMI combination appeared more than ten times in raw reads.

The chain has TRBV6-2 or TRBV6-3 and TRBJ2-1; possibly TRBD2 for D (6 bases). Source: PBMCs, taken at surgery. The TCR was taken from a male donor with early-stage non-small cell lung cancer. The CDR3 region has the DNA TGTGCCAGCTATTCCTCCGGGACTTACAATGAGCAGTTCTTC. Translation: CASYSSGTYNEQFF.